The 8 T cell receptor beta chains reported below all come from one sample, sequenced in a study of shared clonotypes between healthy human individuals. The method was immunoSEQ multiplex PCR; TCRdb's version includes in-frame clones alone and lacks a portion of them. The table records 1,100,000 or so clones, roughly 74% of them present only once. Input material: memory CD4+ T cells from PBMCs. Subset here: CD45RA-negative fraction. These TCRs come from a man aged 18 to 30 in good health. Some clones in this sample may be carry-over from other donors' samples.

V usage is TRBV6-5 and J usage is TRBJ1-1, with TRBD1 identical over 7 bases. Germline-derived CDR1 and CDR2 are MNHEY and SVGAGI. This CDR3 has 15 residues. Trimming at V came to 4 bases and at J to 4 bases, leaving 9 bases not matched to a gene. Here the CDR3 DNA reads TGTGCCAGCAGTTTACGACCCGACAGGGCCACTGAAGCTTTCTTT. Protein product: CASSLRPDRATEAFF.

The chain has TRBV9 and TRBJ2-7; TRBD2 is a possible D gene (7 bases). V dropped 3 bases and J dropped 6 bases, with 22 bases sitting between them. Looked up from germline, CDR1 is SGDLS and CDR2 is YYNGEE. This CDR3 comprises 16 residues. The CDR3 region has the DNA TGTGCCAGCAGCGCCCATGGGGGGGCAAACACTGGCGAGCAGTACTTC. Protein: CASSAHGGANTGEQYF.

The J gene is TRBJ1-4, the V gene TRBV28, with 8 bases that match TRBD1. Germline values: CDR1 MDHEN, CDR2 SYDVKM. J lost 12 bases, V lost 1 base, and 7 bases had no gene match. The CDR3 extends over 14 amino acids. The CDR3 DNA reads TGTGCCAGCAGTTTATATAGGCCGGGACAGGAACTGTTTTTT. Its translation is CASSLYRPGQELFF.

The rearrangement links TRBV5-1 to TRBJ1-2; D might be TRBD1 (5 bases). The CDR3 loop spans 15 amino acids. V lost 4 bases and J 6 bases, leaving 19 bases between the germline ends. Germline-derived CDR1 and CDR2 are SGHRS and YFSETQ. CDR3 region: CASSPWDGGLDGYTF. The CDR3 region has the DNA TGCGCCAGCAGCCCCTGGGACGGGGGACTTGATGGCTACACCTTC.

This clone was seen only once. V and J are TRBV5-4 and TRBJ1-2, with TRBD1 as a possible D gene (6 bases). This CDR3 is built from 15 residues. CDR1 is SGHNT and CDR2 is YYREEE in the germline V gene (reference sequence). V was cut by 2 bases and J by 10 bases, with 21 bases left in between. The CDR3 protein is CASSFSTNGQKLYTF. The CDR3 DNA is TGTGCCAGCAGCTTCAGCACGAACGGACAGAAACTCTACACCTTC. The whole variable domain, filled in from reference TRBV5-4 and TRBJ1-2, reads ETGVTQSPTHLIKTRGQQVTLRCSSQSGHNTVSWYQQALGQGPQFIFQYYREEENGRGNFPPRFSGLQFPNYSSELNVNALELDDSALYLCASSFSTNGQKLYTFGSGTRLTVV.

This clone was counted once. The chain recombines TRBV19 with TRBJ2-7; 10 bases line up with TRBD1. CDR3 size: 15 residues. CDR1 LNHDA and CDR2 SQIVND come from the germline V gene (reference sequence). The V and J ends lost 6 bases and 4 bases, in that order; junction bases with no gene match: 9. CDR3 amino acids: CASSLMTGGKYEQYF. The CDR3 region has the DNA TGTGCCAGTAGCCTCATGACAGGGGGCAAATACGAGCAGTACTTC.

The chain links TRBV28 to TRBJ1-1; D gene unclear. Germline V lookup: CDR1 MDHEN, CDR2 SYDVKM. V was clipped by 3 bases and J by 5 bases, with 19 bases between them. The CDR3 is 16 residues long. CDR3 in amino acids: CASSFIGSGEWTEAFF. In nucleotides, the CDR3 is TGTGCCAGCAGTTTCATCGGGTCTGGGGAATGGACTGAAGCTTTCTTT. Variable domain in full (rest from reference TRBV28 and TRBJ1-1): DVKVTQSSRYLVKRTGEKVFLECVQDMDHENMFWYRQDPGLGLRLIYFSYDVKMKEKGDIPEGYSVSREKKERFSLILESASTNQTSMYLCASSFIGSGEWTEAFFGQGTRLTVV.

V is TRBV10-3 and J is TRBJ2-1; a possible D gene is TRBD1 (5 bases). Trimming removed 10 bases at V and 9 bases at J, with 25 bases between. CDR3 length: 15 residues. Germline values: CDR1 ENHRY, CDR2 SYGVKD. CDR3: CATQKSPGQGLEQFF. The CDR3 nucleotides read TGTGCCACCCAAAAATCCCCTGGGCAGGGTCTTGAGCAGTTCTTC.